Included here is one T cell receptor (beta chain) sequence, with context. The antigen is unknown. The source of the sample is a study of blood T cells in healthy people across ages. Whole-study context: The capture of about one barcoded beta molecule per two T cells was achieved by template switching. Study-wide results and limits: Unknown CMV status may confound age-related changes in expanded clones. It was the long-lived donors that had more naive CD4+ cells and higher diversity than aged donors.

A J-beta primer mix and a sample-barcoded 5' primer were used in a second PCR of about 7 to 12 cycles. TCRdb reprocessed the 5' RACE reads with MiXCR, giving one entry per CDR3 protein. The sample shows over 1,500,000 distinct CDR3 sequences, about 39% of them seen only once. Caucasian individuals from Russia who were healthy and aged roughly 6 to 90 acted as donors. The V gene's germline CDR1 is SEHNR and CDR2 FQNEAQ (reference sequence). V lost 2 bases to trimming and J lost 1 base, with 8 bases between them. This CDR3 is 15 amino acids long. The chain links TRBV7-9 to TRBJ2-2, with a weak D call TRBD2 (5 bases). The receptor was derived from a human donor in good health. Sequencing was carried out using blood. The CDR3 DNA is TGTGCCAGCAGCTTAATCCGGGGGAACACCGGGGAGCTGTTTTTT. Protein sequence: CASSLIRGNTGELFF.